Reported below is one T cell receptor (beta chain). The data belong to a study of OX40 agonist ivuxolimab in advanced cancers. Overall study: Six ivuxolimab dose levels, 0.01 to 10 mg/kg, were given intravenously every 2 weeks. Averaging roughly 60 years in age, with a range of roughly 20 to 80, the cohort was 82.7% male.

This CDR3 comprises 14 residues. The V and J ends lost 1 base and 3 bases respectively, with 10 bases between them. Germline V gene sequence: CDR1 SGHVS, CDR2 FQNEAQ. The repertoire was sequenced with immunoSEQ multiplex PCR; TCRdb's copy has only in-frame clones and lacks some. The sample yields tens of thousands of clones, around 93% seen once. V usage is TRBV7-8 and J usage is TRBJ2-7; perhaps TRBD1 as D (6 bases). This specimen consisted of CD4+ or CD8+ T cells sorted from blood, obtained in a trial of the OX40 agonist ivuxolimab. The source of this sequence is an adult with an advanced solid tumor such as melanoma, head and neck, liver or kidney cancer. CDR3 sequence reads: CASSLVQGVYEQYF. The CDR3 DNA is TGTGCCAGCAGCTTAGTACAGGGAGTCTACGAGCAGTACTTC.